This paragraph covers one T cell receptor beta chain sequence. CDR3 length equals 15 residues. In germline, CDR1 is SEHNR, CDR2 FQNEAQ (reference sequence). V was trimmed by 1 base and J by 5 bases, leaving 12 bases between them. There were TCR beta CDR3 regions amplified from RNA transcripts. A first-round RT-PCR of the TCR CDR3 used the HTBI primer set. Each CDR3 protein is one row after TCRdb ran MiXCR on the multiplex PCR reads. The table records 250,000 to 300,000 distinct CDR3 sequences, roughly 14% of them present only once. This blood was taken when hyperthyroidism was first diagnosed, before any ophthalmopathy symptoms existed. The sample is drawn from a study of T cells in Graves' hyperthyroidism and ophthalmopathy.

The chain has TRBV7-9 and TRBJ1-5; tentative D call: TRBD1 (5 bases). The receptor was isolated from a woman under 40 with Graves' hyperthyroidism that later progressed to Graves' ophthalmopathy. Sequencing used blood. CDR3 region: CASSLGDGGYQPQHF. CDR3 DNA: TGTGCCAGCAGCTTAGGGGACGGAGGTTATCAGCCCCAGCATTTT.